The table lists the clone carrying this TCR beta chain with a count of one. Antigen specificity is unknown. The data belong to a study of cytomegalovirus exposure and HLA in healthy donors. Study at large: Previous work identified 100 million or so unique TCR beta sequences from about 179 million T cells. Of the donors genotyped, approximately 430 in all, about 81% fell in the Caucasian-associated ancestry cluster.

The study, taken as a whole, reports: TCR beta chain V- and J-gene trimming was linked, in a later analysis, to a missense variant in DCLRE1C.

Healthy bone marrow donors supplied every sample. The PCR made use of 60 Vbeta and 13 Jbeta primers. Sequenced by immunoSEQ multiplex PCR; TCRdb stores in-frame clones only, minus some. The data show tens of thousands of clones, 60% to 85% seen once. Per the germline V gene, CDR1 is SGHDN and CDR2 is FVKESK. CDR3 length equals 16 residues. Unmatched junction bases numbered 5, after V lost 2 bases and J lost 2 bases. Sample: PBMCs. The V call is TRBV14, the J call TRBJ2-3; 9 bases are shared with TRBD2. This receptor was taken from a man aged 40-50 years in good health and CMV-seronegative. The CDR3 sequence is CASSQPSGIFTDTQYF. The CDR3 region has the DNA TGTGCCAGCAGCCAACCTAGCGGGATATTCACAGATACGCAGTATTTT.